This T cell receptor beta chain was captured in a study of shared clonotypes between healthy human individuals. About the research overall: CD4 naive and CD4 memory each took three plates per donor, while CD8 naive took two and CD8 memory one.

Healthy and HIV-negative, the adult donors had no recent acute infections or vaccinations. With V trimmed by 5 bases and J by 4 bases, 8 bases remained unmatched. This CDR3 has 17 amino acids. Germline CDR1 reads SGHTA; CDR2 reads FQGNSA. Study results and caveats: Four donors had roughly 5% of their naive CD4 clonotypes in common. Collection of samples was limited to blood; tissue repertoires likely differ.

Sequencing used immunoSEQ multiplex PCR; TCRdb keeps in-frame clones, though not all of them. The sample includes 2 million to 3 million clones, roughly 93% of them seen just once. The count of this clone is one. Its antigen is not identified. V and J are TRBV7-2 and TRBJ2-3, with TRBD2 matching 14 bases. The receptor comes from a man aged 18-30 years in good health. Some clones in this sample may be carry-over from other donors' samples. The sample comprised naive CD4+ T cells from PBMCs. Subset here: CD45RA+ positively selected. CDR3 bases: TGTGCCAGCAGCCCGCGACTAGCGGGAGGGGGGGCAGATACGCAGTATTTT. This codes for CASSPRLAGGGADTQYF. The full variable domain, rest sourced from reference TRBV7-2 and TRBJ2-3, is GAGVSQSPSNKVTEKGKDVELRCDPISGHTALYWYRQSLGQGLEFLIYFQGNSAPDKSGLPSDRFSAERTGGSVSTLTIQRTQQEDSAVYLCASSPRLAGGGADTQYFGPGTRLTVL.